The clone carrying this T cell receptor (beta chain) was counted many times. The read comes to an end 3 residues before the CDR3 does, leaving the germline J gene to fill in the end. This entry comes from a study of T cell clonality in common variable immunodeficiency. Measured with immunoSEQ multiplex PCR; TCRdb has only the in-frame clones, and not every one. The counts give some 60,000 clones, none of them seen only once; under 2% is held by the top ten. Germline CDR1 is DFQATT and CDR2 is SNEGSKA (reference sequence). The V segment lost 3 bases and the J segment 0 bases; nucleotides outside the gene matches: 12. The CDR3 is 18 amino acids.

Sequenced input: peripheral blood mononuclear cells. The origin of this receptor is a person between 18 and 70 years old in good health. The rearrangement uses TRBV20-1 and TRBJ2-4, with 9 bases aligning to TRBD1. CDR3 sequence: CSASATGGLSIAKNIQYF. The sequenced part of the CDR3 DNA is TGCAGTGCTAGCGCTACAGGGGGCCTTTCTATAGCCAAAAACATT.